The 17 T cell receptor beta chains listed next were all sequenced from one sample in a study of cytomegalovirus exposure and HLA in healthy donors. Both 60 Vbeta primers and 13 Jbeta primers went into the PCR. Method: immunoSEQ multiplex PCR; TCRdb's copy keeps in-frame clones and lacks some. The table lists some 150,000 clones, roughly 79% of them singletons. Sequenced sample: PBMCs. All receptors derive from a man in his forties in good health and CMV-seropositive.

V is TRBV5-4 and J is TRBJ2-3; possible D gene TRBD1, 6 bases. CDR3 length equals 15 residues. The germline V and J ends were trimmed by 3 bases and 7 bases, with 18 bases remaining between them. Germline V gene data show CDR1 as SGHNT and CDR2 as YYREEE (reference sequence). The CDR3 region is CASSSLGGVANTQYF. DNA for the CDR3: TGTGCCAGCAGCTCCCTAGGGGGAGTCGCAAATACGCAGTATTTT.

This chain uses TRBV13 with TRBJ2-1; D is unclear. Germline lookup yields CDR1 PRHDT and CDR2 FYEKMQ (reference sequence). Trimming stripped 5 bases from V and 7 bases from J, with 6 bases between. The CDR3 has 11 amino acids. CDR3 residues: CASSPSNEQFF. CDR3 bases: TGTGCCAGCAGCCCGTCGAATGAGCAGTTCTTC.

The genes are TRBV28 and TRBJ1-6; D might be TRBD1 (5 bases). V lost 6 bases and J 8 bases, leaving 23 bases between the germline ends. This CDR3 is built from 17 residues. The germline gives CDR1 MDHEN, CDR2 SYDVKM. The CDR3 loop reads CASSRPLTGTGDSPLHF. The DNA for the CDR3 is TGTGCCAGCAGCCGACCCTTAACCGGGACGGGGGATTCACCCCTCCACTTT.

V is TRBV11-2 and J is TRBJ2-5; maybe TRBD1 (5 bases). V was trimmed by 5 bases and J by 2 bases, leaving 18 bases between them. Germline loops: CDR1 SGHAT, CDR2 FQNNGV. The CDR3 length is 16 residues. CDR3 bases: TGTGCCAGCAGCCTAGGGGTGACAGTCGGTCAAGAGACCCAGTACTTC. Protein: CASSLGVTVGQETQYF.

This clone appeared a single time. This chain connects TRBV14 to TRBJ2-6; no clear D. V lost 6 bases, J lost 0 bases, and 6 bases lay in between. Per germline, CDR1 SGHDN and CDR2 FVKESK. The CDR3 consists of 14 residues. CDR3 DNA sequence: TGTGCCAGCAGTTGGAGCTCTGGGGCCAACGTCCTGACTTTC. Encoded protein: CASSWSSGANVLTF.

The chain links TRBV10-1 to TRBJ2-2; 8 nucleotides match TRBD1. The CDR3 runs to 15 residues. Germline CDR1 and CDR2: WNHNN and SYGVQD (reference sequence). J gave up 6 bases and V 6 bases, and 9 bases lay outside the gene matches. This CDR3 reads CASSASGGAAGELFF. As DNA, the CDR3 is TGCGCCAGCAGCGCTTCAGGGGGCGCAGCCGGGGAGCTGTTTTTT.

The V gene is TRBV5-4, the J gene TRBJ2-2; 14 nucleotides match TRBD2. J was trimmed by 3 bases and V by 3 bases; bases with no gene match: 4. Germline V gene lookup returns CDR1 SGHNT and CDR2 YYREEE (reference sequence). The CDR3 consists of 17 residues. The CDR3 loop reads CASSSGLAGGDTGELFF. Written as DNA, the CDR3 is TGTGCCAGCAGCTCAGGACTAGCGGGAGGCGACACCGGGGAGCTGTTTTTT.

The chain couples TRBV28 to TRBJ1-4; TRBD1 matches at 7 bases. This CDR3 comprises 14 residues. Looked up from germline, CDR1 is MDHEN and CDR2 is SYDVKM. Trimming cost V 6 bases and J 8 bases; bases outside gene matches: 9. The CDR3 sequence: CASSTGQSREKLFF. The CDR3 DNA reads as TGTGCCAGCAGCACGGGACAGTCGCGAGAAAAACTGTTTTTT.

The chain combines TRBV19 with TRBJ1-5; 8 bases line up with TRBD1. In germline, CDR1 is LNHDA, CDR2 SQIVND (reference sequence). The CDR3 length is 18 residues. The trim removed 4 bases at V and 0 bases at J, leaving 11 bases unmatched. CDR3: CASSSGQGLPYSNQPQHF. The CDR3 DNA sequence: TGTGCCAGTAGTAGTGGACAGGGCCTCCCCTATAGCAATCAGCCCCAGCATTTT.

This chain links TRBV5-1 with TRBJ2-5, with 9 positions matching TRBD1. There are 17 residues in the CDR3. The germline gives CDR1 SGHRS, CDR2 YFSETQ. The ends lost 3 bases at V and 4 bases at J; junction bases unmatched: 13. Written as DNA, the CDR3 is TGCGCCAGCAGCTCCGACACCTCACAGGGGGCTGGAGAGACCCAGTACTTC. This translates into CASSSDTSQGAGETQYF.

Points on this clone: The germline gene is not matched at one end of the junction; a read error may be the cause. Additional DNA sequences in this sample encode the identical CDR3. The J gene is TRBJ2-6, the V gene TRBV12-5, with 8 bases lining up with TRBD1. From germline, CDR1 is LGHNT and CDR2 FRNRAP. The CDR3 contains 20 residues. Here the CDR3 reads CASGSHPWGQDDSGANVLTF. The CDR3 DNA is TGTGCTAGCGGTTCACACCCGTGGGGACAGGATGACTCTGGGGCCAACGTCCTGACTTTC.

DNA of the CDR3: TGTGCCAGCACCCTTAGGACTAGCGGGAGGTATGAGCAGTACTTC. This codes for CASTLRTSGRYEQYF. The rearrangement joins TRBV28 to TRBJ2-7, with 14 bases identical to TRBD2. Unmatched junction bases numbered 9, after V lost 7 bases and J lost 7 bases. The CDR3 loop spans 15 amino acids. Per the germline V gene, CDR1 is MDHEN and CDR2 is SYDVKM.

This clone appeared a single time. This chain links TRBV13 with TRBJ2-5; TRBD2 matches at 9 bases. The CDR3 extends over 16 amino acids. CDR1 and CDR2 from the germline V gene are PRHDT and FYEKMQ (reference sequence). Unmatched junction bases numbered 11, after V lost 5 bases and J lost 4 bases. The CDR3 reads CASSPRGGASGETQYF. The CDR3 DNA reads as TGTGCCAGCAGCCCTCGCGGGGGGGCTAGCGGAGAGACCCAGTACTTC.

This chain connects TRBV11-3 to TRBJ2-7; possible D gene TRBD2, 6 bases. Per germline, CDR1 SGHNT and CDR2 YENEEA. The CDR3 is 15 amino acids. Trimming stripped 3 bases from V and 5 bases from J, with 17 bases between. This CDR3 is CASSFPYGGEDEQYF. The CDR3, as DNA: TGTGCCAGCAGCTTCCCATACGGGGGTGAGGACGAGCAGTACTTC. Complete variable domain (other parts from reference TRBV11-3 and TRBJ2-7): EAGVVQSPRYKIIEKKQPVAFWCNPISGHNTLYWYLQNLGQGPELLIRYENEEAVDDSQLPKDRFSAERLKGVDSTLKIQPAELGDSAVYLCASSFPYGGEDEQYFGPGTRLTVT.

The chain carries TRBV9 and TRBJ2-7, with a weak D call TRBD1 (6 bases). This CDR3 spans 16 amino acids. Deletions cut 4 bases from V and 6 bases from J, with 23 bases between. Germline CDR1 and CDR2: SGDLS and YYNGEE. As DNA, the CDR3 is TGTGCCAGCAGCTCCTCCGGGACACTCACCGCCACCGAGCAGTACTTC. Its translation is CASSSSGTLTATEQYF.

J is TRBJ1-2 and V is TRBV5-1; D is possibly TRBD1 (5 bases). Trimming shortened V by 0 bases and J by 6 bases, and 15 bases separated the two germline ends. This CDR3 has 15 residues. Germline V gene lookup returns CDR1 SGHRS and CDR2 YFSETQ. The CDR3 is CASSLESARGNGYTF. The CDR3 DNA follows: TGCGCCAGCAGCTTGGAGTCGGCCCGGGGGAATGGCTACACCTTC.

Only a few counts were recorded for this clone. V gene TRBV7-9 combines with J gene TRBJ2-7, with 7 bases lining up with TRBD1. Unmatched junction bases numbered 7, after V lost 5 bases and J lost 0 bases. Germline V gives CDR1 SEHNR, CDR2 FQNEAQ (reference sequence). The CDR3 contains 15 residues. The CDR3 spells CASSHTGAHSYEQYF. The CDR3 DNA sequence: TGTGCCAGCAGCCATACAGGGGCCCACTCCTACGAGCAGTACTTC.